The 18 T cell receptor beta chains given below trace back to one sample, sequenced in a study of metastatic and nonmetastatic thyroid tumors. Thyroid surgery had not been preceded by any treatment in any patient. MiXCR was used by TCRdb to re-call the PCR reads. The data show roughly 8,000 clones, approximately 30% seen once. What was sequenced was tumor tissue. The receptors here all came from a female donor with papillary thyroid cancer or a benign thyroid nodule (not recorded which). Some clones in this sample may be carry-over from other donors' samples.

By sample share, this clone is medium-sized (0.01 to 0.1%). The chain links TRBV2 to TRBJ1-3; D is perhaps TRBD1 (5 bases). CDR3 length equals 15 residues. The germline V gene encodes CDR1 SNHLY and CDR2 FYNNEI. V lost 6 bases and J 0 bases, leaving 12 bases between the germline ends. CDR3 nucleotides: TGTGCCAGCAGGCTGACAGACAACTCTGGAAACACCATATATTTT. The encoded protein is CASRLTDNSGNTIYF.

This clone is a singleton in its sample. The V and J genes are TRBV20-1 and TRBJ2-2; TRBD2 agrees at 7 bases. The junction had 8 bases not matched to a gene; V was cut back by 2 bases and J by 5 bases. The CDR3 extends over 15 amino acids. CDR1 and CDR2 (germline): DFQATT, SNEGSKA (reference sequence). DNA for the CDR3: TGCAGTGCTAGAAACGGGGGGTCTCTGACCGGGGAGCTGTTTTTT. The encoded protein is CSARNGGSLTGELFF.

V gene TRBV20-1 combines with J gene TRBJ2-7, with unresolved D. CDR1 and CDR2 from the germline V gene are DFQATT and SNEGSKA (reference sequence). This CDR3 comprises 10 residues. Trimming took off 5 bases at V and 3 bases at J, with 5 bases between the two ends. This CDR3 is CSASNYEQYF. The CDR3 coding sequence is TGCAGTGCTTCCAACTACGAGCAGTACTTC.

V and J are TRBV6-1 and TRBJ2-5, with TRBD2 matching 8 bases. This CDR3 is built from 14 residues. Germline CDR1 is MNHNS and CDR2 is SASEGT. Losses at the gene ends were 4 bases for V and 4 bases for J; bases not matched to a gene: 5. As DNA, the CDR3 is TGTGCCAGCAGTGTCCAAAGCGGGAGAGAGACCCAGTACTTC. Encoded protein: CASSVQSGRETQYF.

This clone ranks as medium-sized. Other DNA sequences in this specimen translate into the identical CDR3. V and J are TRBV12-3 or TRBV12-4 and TRBJ2-1; 10 bases fit TRBD2. The CDR3 sequence is 13 residues long. V lost 7 bases and J lost 7; bases outside the gene matches: 4. For the CDR3, the DNA is TGTGCCAGCAACCCTAGCGGGAGAAATGAGCAGTTCTTC. This codes for CASNPSGRNEQFF.

J is TRBJ2-7 and V is TRBV4-1, with D uncertain. V dropped 6 bases and J dropped 0 bases, with 12 bases sitting between them. CDR1 and CDR2 from the germline V gene are MGHRA and YSYEKL. The CDR3 extends over 14 amino acids. The CDR3 coding sequence is TGCGCCAGCAGTTGGGAAGTCACCTCCTACGAGCAGTACTTC. Protein: CASSWEVTSYEQYF.

This clone was seen more than once but under ten times. The junction does not match germline at one end; this may be a read error. This sequence joins TRBV6-4 and TRBJ2-2; D might be TRBD1 (5 bases). The CDR3 sequence is 13 residues long. Looked up from germline, CDR1 is MRHNA and CDR2 is SNTAGT. CDR3: CASSDSDTWELFF. The CDR3 DNA sequence: TGTGCCAGCAGTGACTCGGACACCTGGGAGCTGTTTTTT.

The rearrangement joins TRBV6-2 or TRBV6-3 to TRBJ2-7; 11 bases are a match to TRBD1. J lost 3 bases, V lost 7 bases, and 5 bases had no gene match. The CDR3 runs 14 residues. CDR1 and CDR2 (germline): MNHEY, SVGEGT. The CDR3, as DNA: TGTGCCAGCAACTCCGGGACAGGGGGCTACGAGCAGTACTTC. Translated, it gives CASNSGTGGYEQYF.

This clone was counted between two and nine times. The gene calls are TRBV6-2 or TRBV6-3 and TRBJ2-2, with 8 bases lining up with TRBD2. CDR1 and CDR2 from the germline V gene are MNHEY and SVGEGT. The ends lost 7 bases at V and 4 bases at J; junction bases unmatched: 8. The CDR3 contains 15 residues. The CDR3 bases are TGTGCCAGCAAGGGCGGGGGGCGAAGCACCGGGGAGCTGTTTTTT. This sequence encodes CASKGGGRSTGELFF.

This clone was seen more than once but under ten times. The J gene is TRBJ2-7, the V gene TRBV3-1; D unclear. The CDR3 extends over 15 amino acids. CDR1 and CDR2 (germline): LGHDT, YNNKEL (reference sequence). Trimming cost V 4 bases and J 0 bases, with 13 bases left between them. CDR3 loop: CASSPQSAYSYEQYF. The CDR3 coding sequence is TGTGCCAGCAGCCCACAGAGCGCTTACTCCTACGAGCAGTACTTC.

The CDR3 DNA is TGCGCCAGCAGCGAGGCCGGGGGTATTTCCGACGAGCAGTACTTC. This encodes CASSEAGGISDEQYF. The chain has TRBV5-1 and TRBJ2-7; D might be TRBD2 (6 bases). CDR1 and CDR2 (germline): SGHRS, YFSETQ. The CDR3 has 15 amino acids. Between the trimmed V and J ends, which lost 4 bases and 5 bases, there was a span of 19 bases.

Regarding this clone: The germline gene is not matched at one end of the junction; a read error may be the cause. V and J are TRBV2 and TRBJ2-2, with 7 bases fitting TRBD1. Germline-derived CDR1 and CDR2 are SNHLY and FYNNEI. The CDR3 is made up of 15 amino acids. CDR3 DNA sequence: TGTGCCAGCAGCCGGGACAGTGGGTTCACCTGGGAGCTGTTTTTT. Its protein product is CASSRDSGFTWELFF. Based on the CDR3 plus reference TRBV2 and TRBJ2-2, the full variable domain is EPEVTQTPSHQVTQMGQEVILRCVPISNHLYFYWYRQILGQKVEFLVSFYNNEISEKSEIFDDQFSVERPDGSNFTLKIRSTKLEDSAMYFCASSRDSGFTWELFFGEGSRLTVL.

This clone has just a few counts. Here the CDR3 reads CASSEAHGGSYEQYF. DNA of the CDR3: TGTGCCAGCAGTGAAGCGCACGGGGGCTCCTACGAGCAGTACTTC. The J gene is TRBJ2-7, the V gene TRBV6-1; the D gene is possibly TRBD2 (6 bases). Germline lookup yields CDR1 MNHNS and CDR2 SASEGT. The CDR3 spans 15 residues. V was shortened by 0 bases and J by 0 bases, with 9 bases between the two germline ends.

This clone was seen only a few times. A junction end diverges from the germline sequence, so it may reflect a read error. The CDR3 bases are TGTGCCAGCAGCTTACCGAAATGGCTAGCGGGAGAGACCCAGTGCTTC. Translated, it gives CASSLPKWLAGETQCF. V is TRBV7-2 and J is TRBJ2-5; TRBD2 matches at 10 bases. Per the germline V gene, CDR1 is SGHTA and CDR2 is FQGNSA. The CDR3 length is 16 residues.

This clone was observed many times. V gene TRBV2 combines with J gene TRBJ2-4; weak D call: TRBD1 (6 bases). Germline values: CDR1 SNHLY, CDR2 FYNNEI. Deletions cut 6 bases from V and 1 base from J, with 10 bases between. The CDR3 covers 14 residues. The chain's CDR3 is CASSVTGAKNIQYF. The CDR3 region has the DNA TGTGCCAGCAGCGTAACAGGGGCCAAAAACATTCAGTACTTC.

The rearrangement joins TRBV7-3 to TRBJ2-7; maybe TRBD2 (7 bases). The CDR3 length is 13 residues. Germline V CDR1 and CDR2: SGHTA, FQGTGA. Deletions cut 1 base from V and 5 bases from J, with 9 bases between. The CDR3 sequence: CASSLRGGDEQYF. The CDR3 DNA reads as TGTGCCAGCAGCTTAAGAGGGGGGGACGAGCAGTACTTC.

This CDR3 reads CASSSGRRGISYNEQFF. The CDR3 DNA reads TGTGCCAGCAGCTCCGGCCGTAGGGGGATCAGTTACAATGAGCAGTTCTTC. The rearrangement joins TRBV5-4 to TRBJ2-1, with D perhaps matching TRBD1 (6 bases). Germline loops: CDR1 SGHNT, CDR2 YYREEE (reference sequence). The CDR3 spans 17 residues. The germline V and J ends were trimmed by 3 bases and 4 bases, with 20 bases remaining between them.

This chain connects TRBV28 to TRBJ1-6, with D possibly TRBD1 on 6 matching bases. V dropped 3 bases and J dropped 0 bases, with 9 bases sitting between them. The CDR3 totals 16 residues. Looked up from germline, CDR1 is MDHEN and CDR2 is SYDVKM. This CDR3 is CASSFTGSSYNSPLHF. The CDR3 nucleotides read TGTGCCAGCAGTTTCACAGGGAGCTCCTATAATTCACCCCTCCACTTT.